The sequence of this T cell receptor (beta chain) was determined in a study of T cell changes during pregnancy in multiple sclerosis (dated by TCRdb to between 2018 and 2021). With regard to the full study: Changes in the T cell repertoire over the course of pregnancy were examined in this study in women with multiple sclerosis.

Turning to this clone: Its antigen target is currently unknown. Base qualities are not at hand, and no much larger clone is one base apart.

Library generation was performed with the immunoSEQ multiplex PCR assay. This immuneACCESS table, as held by TCRdb, lists in-frame sequences with V and J called but not all clones. Of the missing ones, under half trace to an unresolved V gene in checked studies; the others have no known cause. A total of 38,000 or so clones appear in this sample, about 94% of them only once. About 0.4% of the sample rests with the top ten. Sequences MRHNA (CDR1) and SNTAGT (CDR2) are obtained from the germline V gene. V is cut by 6 bases and J by 2 bases, and the space between the germline ends is 22 bases. Including cysteine and phenylalanine, the CDR3 has 17 amino acids. CDR3 DNA is the only sequence kept; it has 51 bases, read in frame from the first base.

Recombination joined TRBV6-4 with TRBJ2-5; the D gene is perhaps TRBD2, on 6 matching bases. Sequencing used CD4+ T cells from peripheral blood mononuclear cells, obtained in the second trimester of pregnancy. This receptor was taken from a female donor with multiple sclerosis, enrolled in a pregnancy study. Here the CDR3 is given as CASSGGRTLRSQETQYF. The nucleotides read TGTGCCAGCAGCGGGGGTAGGACACTAAGATCACAAGAGACCCAGTACTTC.